What follows is one T cell receptor beta chain and its context. Sequenced by immunoSEQ multiplex PCR; TCRdb stores in-frame clones only, minus some. The sample includes about 77,000 clones, around 93% of them seen just once. The sample comes from a study of T cell changes during pregnancy in multiple sclerosis. J was trimmed by 2 bases and V by 5 bases; bases with no gene match: 7. CDR3 length equals 15 residues. Germline values: CDR1 SEHNR, CDR2 FQNEAQ (reference sequence). The rearrangement links TRBV7-9 to TRBJ2-7; 9 bases match TRBD1. This TCR was recovered from a female donor in good health, enrolled as a control in a pregnancy study. The starting material was peripheral blood, obtained after pregnancy. CDR3 in DNA: TGTGCCAGCAGCAGGGCCGGGACAGGGACCTACGAGCAGTACTTC. Protein product: CASSRAGTGTYEQYF.